A selection of T cell receptor beta chains follows, all from one sample in a study of blood T cell repertoires in COVID-19. Sequencing used immunoSEQ multiplex PCR; TCRdb keeps in-frame clones, though not all of them. The table lists about 120,000 clones, approximately 83% of them singletons. The material sequenced was peripheral blood. These receptors were collected from a man aged 60 to 69 with acute or convalescent COVID-19. Each CDR3 is given with its conserved first and last residue. The D gene is left open where the match is weak. Expanded clones are given a class, and other clones once, few, many or no size at all.

TRBJ2-2 - TRBV6-6 17 TRBD2 CASSPRTSGRGTGELFF TGTGCCAGCAGTCCCCGGACTAGCGGGAGAGGCACCGGGGAGCTGTTTTTT
TRBJ1-3 - TRBV3-1/TRBV3-2 16 TRBD1 CASSQPGTGTGNTIYF TGTGCCAGCAGCCAACCCGGGACAGGGACGGGAAACACCATATATTTT
TRBJ1-6 - TRBV3-1/TRBV3-2 15 TRBD1 CASSPGQGYNSPLHF TGTGCCAGCAGCCCGGGACAGGGGTATAATTCACCCCTCCACTTT
TRBJ1-6 - TRBV7-3 12 - CASSFQNSPLHF TGTGCCAGCAGCTTTCAGAATTCACCCCTCCACTTT
TRBJ2-1 - TRBV20-1 11 - CSATSRFEQFF TGCAGTGCTACATCTAGGTTCGAGCAGTTCTTC
TRBJ2-3 - TRBV5-4 15 TRBD2 CASSLASGTGDTQYF TGTGCCAGCAGCTTGGCCAGCGGGACGGGAGATACGCAGTATTTT
TRBJ1-3 - TRBV28 17 TRBD1 CASSPPIIDRDGNTIYF TGTGCCAGCAGTCCTCCAATCATCGACAGGGATGGAAACACCATATATTTT
TRBJ2-5 - TRBV19 13 - CASSIEREETQYF TGTGCCAGTAGTATCGAGCGGGAAGAGACCCAGTACTTC
TRBJ2-3 - TRBV18 15 TRBD2 CASSPRGGSGDTQYF TGTGCCAGCTCACCACGGGGCGGGAGCGGAGATACGCAGTATTTT
TRBJ1-5 - TRBV18 17 - CASSSGVFQNSNQPQHF TGTGCCAGCTCATCAGGGGTATTTCAGAATAGCAATCAGCCCCAGCATTTT
TRBJ1-2 - TRBV18 13 - CASSPNSFYGYTF TGTGCCAGCTCACCAAACAGCTTTTATGGCTACACCTTC
TRBJ2-7 - TRBV5-1 14 TRBD2 CASSSLAGAHEQYF TGCGCCAGCAGCTCCCTAGCGGGAGCCCACGAGCAGTACTTC
TRBJ2-7 - TRBV25-1 12 - CASSESTLGQYF TGTGCCAGCAGTGAATCTACCCTCGGGCAGTACTTC
TRBJ2-6 - TRBV5-5 15 - CASSFAGAGANVLTF TGTGCCAGCAGCTTTGCAGGGGCCGGGGCCAACGTCCTGACTTTC
TRBJ1-2 - TRBV28 14 TRBD1 CASSLQGANYGYTF TGTGCCAGCAGTTTACAGGGGGCGAACTATGGCTACACCTTC
TRBJ2-1 - TRBV6-5 15 TRBD1 CASNRDRGISNEQFF TGTGCCAGCAATCGCGACAGGGGGATAAGCAATGAGCAGTTCTTC
TRBJ2-5 - TRBV19 14 - CASSIRGSQETQYF TGTGCCAGTAGTATAAGGGGGAGCCAAGAGACCCAGTACTTC
TRBJ2-2 - TRBV19 15 TRBD2 CASSPSGSNTGELFF TGTGCCAGTAGTCCCAGCGGGAGCAACACCGGGGAGCTGTTTTTT
TRBJ2-5 - TRBV6-5 14 - CASRRLLAGETQYF TGTGCCAGCAGACGGCTGTTGGCGGGAGAGACCCAGTACTTC
TRBJ2-3 - TRBV19 13 - CASSSFRADTQYF TGTGCCAGTAGTAGCTTCAGGGCAGATACGCAGTATTTT
TRBJ2-1 - TRBV5-6 17 - CASSWRVASILHNEQFF TGTGCCAGCAGCTGGCGGGTGGCTAGTATTCTTCACAATGAGCAGTTCTTC
TRBJ1-2 - TRBV28 15 TRBD1 CASSRPGQGVYGYTF TGTGCCAGCAGCCGGCCGGGACAGGGTGTGTATGGCTACACCTTC
TRBJ1-1 few TRBV12-3/TRBV12-4 12 - CASSSLRTEAFF TGTGCCAGCAGCTCTCTCAGGACTGAAGCTTTCTTT
TRBJ2-2 - TRBV24-1 11 - CATSDHRELFF TGTGCCACCAGTGATCATCGGGAGCTGTTTTTT
TRBJ2-3 - TRBV24-1 13 TRBD1 CATAGGSTDTQYF TGTGCCACCGCAGGGGGAAGCACAGATACGCAGTATTTT
TRBJ1-4 - TRBV5-1 15 TRBD1 CASSLQGSRPEKLFF TGCGCCAGCAGCTTACAGGGGTCTCGACCCGAAAAACTGTTTTTT
TRBJ1-2 - TRBV29-1 13 TRBD1 CSIGQGANYGYTF TGCAGTATCGGGCAGGGGGCAAACTATGGCTACACCTTC
TRBJ2-1 - TRBV5-1 16 TRBD1 CASSRVGQGSGNEQFF TGCGCCAGCAGCCGGGTGGGACAGGGGTCTGGCAATGAGCAGTTCTTC
TRBJ1-1 - TRBV27 17 TRBD1 CASSFLRTGGGNTEAFF TGTGCCAGCAGTTTCCTCAGGACAGGGGGTGGAAACACTGAAGCTTTCTTT
TRBJ1-1 - TRBV7-3 13 - CASSRSGDTEAFF TGTGCCAGCAGCCGTTCGGGGGACACTGAAGCTTTCTTT
TRBJ2-1 - TRBV11-2 14 TRBD2 CASSRTSGYNEQFF TGTGCCAGCAGCCGCACTAGCGGGTACAATGAGCAGTTCTTC
TRBJ1-2 - TRBV3-1/TRBV3-2 13 - CASRPQDNYGYTF TGTGCCAGCCGACCACAGGATAACTATGGCTACACCTTC
TRBJ2-7 few TRBV5-1 14 - CASSQDGLPYEQYF TGCGCCAGCAGCCAAGACGGACTCCCCTACGAGCAGTACTTC
TRBJ1-1 - TRBV18 13 - CASSSRQNTEAFF TGTGCCAGCTCATCGAGACAGAACACTGAAGCTTTCTTT
TRBJ2-6 - TRBV19 15 - CASSITGSGANVLTF TGTGCCAGTAGTATAACAGGATCCGGGGCCAACGTCCTGACTTTC
TRBJ2-7 few TRBV18 14 TRBD1 CASSPQQGAYEQYF TGTGCCAGCTCACCACAACAGGGGGCTTACGAGCAGTACTTC
TRBJ2-7 - TRBV28 15 - CASSPPNSEGYEQYF TGTGCCAGCAGTCCACCGAATTCGGAGGGCTACGAGCAGTACTTC
TRBJ2-1 - TRBV20-1 11 - CSAADYNEQFF TGCAGTGCGGCCGATTACAATGAGCAGTTCTTC
TRBJ2-5 - TRBV11-2 14 TRBD1 CASSFMQGATTQYF TGTGCCAGCAGCTTTATGCAGGGGGCAACGACCCAGTACTTC
TRBJ1-4 - TRBV3-1/TRBV3-2 14 - CASSHRSNHEKLFF TGTGCCAGCAGCCATCGGTCTAACCATGAAAAACTGTTTTTT
TRBJ1-6 - TRBV28 14 - CASSLPGGLTPLHF TGTGCCAGCAGTTTACCGGGGGGCCTAACACCCCTCCACTTT
TRBJ2-5 - TRBV27 16 TRBD2 CASSPGLAGLQETQYF TGTGCCAGCAGTCCTGGACTAGCGGGACTCCAAGAGACCCAGTACTTC
TRBJ1-2 - TRBV27 16 TRBD1 CASSRDRGGLNYGYTF TGTGCCAGCAGCCGCGACAGGGGGGGGCTTAACTATGGCTACACCTTC
TRBJ2-2 - TRBV5-5 17 - CASSSAYRVGNTGELFF TGTGCCAGCAGCTCCGCATACAGGGTAGGAAACACCGGGGAGCTGTTTTTT
TRBJ2-1 - TRBV27 14 - CASSITPREAEQFF TGTGCCAGCAGTATCACTCCCAGGGAAGCTGAGCAGTTCTTC
TRBJ2-7 - TRBV28 13 - CASSLTGRYEQYF TGTGCCAGCAGTTTGACAGGGAGGTACGAGCAGTACTTC
TRBJ2-7 - TRBV21-1 17 - CASSKNTGQGSSYEQYF TGTGCCAGCAGCAAAAATACCGGACAGGGGAGCTCCTACGAGCAGTACTTC